This T cell receptor beta chain stems from a study of T cells in Graves' hyperthyroidism and ophthalmopathy. RNA transcripts gave rise to amplified TCR beta CDR3 regions. In the first-round RT-PCR of the TCR CDR3, the HTBI primer set was used. TCRdb reprocessed the multiplex PCR reads via MiXCR and lists one record per CDR3 protein. The sample shows about 720,000 distinct CDR3 sequences, roughly 20% of them seen only once. Overall study findings and caveats: Ophthalmopathy stood apart from stable hyperthyroidism in a 13 V-J model. Most expanded thyroid clonotypes above 0.001 also appeared in blood.

The CDR3 consists of 15 residues. Germline V lookup: CDR1 LGHDT, CDR2 YNNKEL (reference sequence). V dropped 0 bases and J dropped 8 bases, with 16 bases sitting between them. This clonotype was recorded at least ten times. Its antigen is undetermined. Each patient was aged 18 to 65 and had newly diagnosed hyperthyroidism of under 2 months' duration. The study excluded patients with uncontrolled infection, other autoimmune disease, pregnancy or lactation. The origin of this receptor is a woman aged 45 to 65 with Graves' hyperthyroidism that later progressed to Graves' ophthalmopathy. The specimen sequenced was blood. The V gene is TRBV3-1, the J gene TRBJ1-2; maybe TRBD1 (6 bases). The CDR3 loop reads CASSQDLPGAWGYTF. In nucleotides, the CDR3 is TGTGCCAGCAGCCAAGATCTTCCGGGGGCTTGGGGCTACACCTTC. The variable domain in full, completed from reference TRBV3-1 and TRBJ1-2, reads DTAVSQTPKYLVTQMGNDKSIKCEQNLGHDTMYWYKQDSKKFLKIMFSYNNKELIINETVPNRFSPKSPDKAHLNLHINSLELGDSAVYFCASSQDLPGAWGYTFGSGTRLTVV.